The 21 T cell receptor beta chains reported below all come from one sample, sequenced in a study of siplizumab effects on memory and regulatory T cells (dated by TCRdb to the late 2010s). The protocol used for the library was the immunoSEQ multiplex PCR assay. Entries here come from immuneACCESS through TCRdb and include only in-frame sequences with V and J called. Some clones fail to appear in such tables; in the studies checked, an unresolved V gene covers under half of the shortfall, and the cause of the remainder is unknown. The sample table lists over 60,000 clones, 75% to 95% of them with a count of one. The ten largest clones add up to roughly 30% of the sample. Sequences were obtained from CD8+ T cells sorted from blood. These TCRs come from a human donor in good health.

V and J are TRBV6-1 and TRBJ2-3, with D tentatively TRBD1 (6 bases). This CDR3 is 15 amino acids long. V lost 4 bases, J lost 2 bases, and 13 bases lay in between. Germline CDR1 is MNHNS and CDR2 is SASEGT. Here the CDR3 DNA reads TGTGCCAGCAGTGCAGGACAGTTTTCCACAGATACGCAGTATTTT. Protein: CASSAGQFSTDTQYF.

The chain links TRBV9 to TRBJ2-7, with D unclear. This CDR3 region has 15 residues. Between the trimmed V and J ends, which lost 4 bases and 2 bases, there was a span of 16 bases. Looked up from germline, CDR1 is SGDLS and CDR2 is YYNGEE. The CDR3 bases are TGTGCCAGCAGCACAACCCCGGGTCTTGCCTACGAGCAGTACTTC. This encodes CASSTTPGLAYEQYF.

The chain is built from TRBV18 and TRBJ1-2; the D gene is possibly TRBD1 (6 bases). The CDR3 is made up of 18 amino acids. V was pared by 2 bases and J by 4 bases, with 23 bases between. Germline-derived CDR1 and CDR2 are KGHSH and LQKENI. The CDR3 protein is CASSPEGTPTNSPYGYTF. In DNA, the CDR3 is TGTGCCAGCTCACCAGAAGGGACACCTACTAATTCCCCCTATGGCTACACCTTC.

The rearrangement uses TRBV25-1 and TRBJ2-5; D may be TRBD1 (6 bases). The CDR3 contains 15 residues. Trimming removed 0 bases from V and 7 bases from J, with 15 bases in between. CDR1 is MGHDK, CDR2 SYGVNS, per germline. The CDR3 DNA is TGTGCCAGCAGTGAATATAGTGAGCCCAGGGGGACCCAGTACTTC. Its protein is CASSEYSEPRGTQYF.

This clone is a singleton in its sample. The chain is built from TRBV7-8 and TRBJ2-7, with D perhaps TRBD1 (5 bases). Trimming removed 5 bases from V and 0 bases from J, with 14 bases in between. Germline CDR1 and CDR2: SGHVS and FQNEAQ. The CDR3 runs 15 residues. As DNA, the CDR3 is TGTGCCAGCAGCGCGCAGGGTCCCCTCTCCTACGAGCAGTACTTC. Amino acids: CASSAQGPLSYEQYF. The full variable domain, in which reference TRBV7-8 and TRBJ2-7 provide the parts outside the CDR3, is GAGVSQSPRYKVAKRGQDVALRCDPISGHVSLFWYQQALGQGPEFLTYFQNEAQLDKSGLPSDRFFAERPEGSVSTLKIQRTQQEDSAVYLCASSAQGPLSYEQYFGPGTRLTVT.

This clone was detected once. The J gene is TRBJ1-1, the V gene TRBV6-6; D is undetermined. The CDR3 extends over 13 amino acids. Trimming shortened V by 8 bases and J by 3 bases, and 13 bases separated the two germline ends. Germline values: CDR1 MNHNY, CDR2 SVGAGI (reference sequence). For the CDR3, the DNA is TGTGCCAGCTGTTGGGTCCAGGACACTGAAGCTTTCTTT. Protein sequence: CASCWVQDTEAFF.

The chain is built from TRBV27 and TRBJ1-6, with no clear D. The germline V gene has CDR1 MNHEY and CDR2 SMNVEV (reference sequence). CDR3 length: 16 residues. Between the trimmed V and J ends, which lost 0 bases and 2 bases, there was a span of 8 bases. The CDR3 is CASSLSGGPYNSPLHF. CDR3 nucleotide sequence: TGTGCCAGCAGTTTATCGGGAGGACCCTATAATTCACCCCTCCACTTT.

The chain joins TRBV27 to TRBJ2-7; TRBD2 matches at 11 bases. The CDR3 runs to 15 residues. CDR1 and CDR2 (germline): MNHEY, SMNVEV (reference sequence). Unmatched junction bases numbered 3, after V lost 3 bases and J lost 2 bases. CDR3 sequence reads: CASSFQLAGAYEQYF. The CDR3 bases are TGTGCCAGCAGTTTTCAACTAGCGGGAGCCTACGAGCAGTACTTC.

The chain recombines TRBV5-8 with TRBJ2-7, with TRBD1 matching over 9 bases. Germline values: CDR1 SGHTS, CDR2 YDEGEE. V dropped 0 bases and J dropped 6; count of bases not matched to a gene: 22. CDR3 length: 20 residues. The DNA of the CDR3 is TGTGCCAGCAGCTTGGAAGTTGTGGGTTTCTTACAGGGGGCGAGGACCGAGCAGTACTTC. Its protein product is CASSLEVVGFLQGARTEQYF.

The chain employs TRBV7-9 and TRBJ2-5, with 9 bases lining up with TRBD2. The CDR3 length is 15 residues. CDR1 and CDR2 from the germline V gene are SEHNR and FQNEAQ (reference sequence). The V segment lost 5 bases and the J segment 3 bases; nucleotides outside the gene matches: 7. CDR3 sequence reads: CASSPSGTSEETQYF. The CDR3 region has the DNA TGTGCCAGCAGCCCTAGCGGGACATCCGAAGAGACCCAGTACTTC.

The gene calls are TRBV2 and TRBJ2-7; 8 nucleotides line up with TRBD2. The CDR3 spans 14 residues. With 7 bases clipped from V and 1 base from J, the junction kept 6 bases outside the gene matches. Looked up from germline, CDR1 is SNHLY and CDR2 is FYNNEI. In DNA, the CDR3 is TGTGCCAGCACTCCCACTAGCGGATCCTACGAGCAGTACTTC. Amino acid sequence: CASTPTSGSYEQYF.

This chain links TRBV19 with TRBJ2-2; D possibly corresponds to TRBD2 (6 bases). V lost 8 bases and J 1 base, leaving 11 bases between the germline ends. The CDR3 length is 14 residues. CDR1 is LNHDA and CDR2 is SQIVND in the germline V gene (reference sequence). Here the CDR3 reads CASCRGGNTGELFF. CDR3 DNA: TGTGCCAGTTGTAGGGGAGGGAACACCGGGGAGCTGTTTTTT.

The gene calls are TRBV6-4 and TRBJ2-3; unclear D gene. This CDR3 comprises 12 residues. The germline CDR1 and CDR2 sequences are MRHNA and SNTAGT. V lost 0 bases, J lost 7 bases, and 5 bases lay in between. CDR3 DNA: TGTGCCAGCAGTGACTCAGGTCATACGCAGTATTTT. It is translated as CASSDSGHTQYF.

This clone came up many times. The CDR3 sequence is CASSYSRGGPNEQFF. The CDR3 coding sequence is TGTGCCAGCAGTTACTCCCGGGGAGGGCCCAATGAGCAGTTCTTC. The rearrangement joins TRBV6-6 to TRBJ2-1; 7 bases map to TRBD2. Trimming took 0 bases from V and 6 from J; bases not matched to a gene: 5. Germline V gene data show CDR1 as MNHNY and CDR2 as SVGAGI (reference sequence). The CDR3 is 15 residues long.

This clone was detected only once. The CDR3 nucleotides read TGTGCCAGCAGTCTCGGACAGATACAAAACACTGAAGCTTTCTTT. Its translation is CASSLGQIQNTEAFF. The chain links TRBV6-5 to TRBJ1-1; possibly TRBD1 for D (6 bases). CDR3 length: 15 residues. Germline V gene data show CDR1 as MNHEY and CDR2 as SVGAGI. V shed 5 bases and J shed 2 bases, with 15 bases lying between them.

This sequence joins TRBV7-8 and TRBJ2-1; TRBD2 matches at 7 bases. The CDR3 contains 16 residues. From germline, CDR1 is SGHVS and CDR2 FQNEAQ. V lost 1 base to trimming and J lost 5 bases; unmatched junction nucleotides: 8. CDR3 nucleotide sequence: TGTGCCAGCAGCTTAGGGGCACTAGCGTACCACAATGAGCAGTTCTTC. It yields the protein CASSLGALAYHNEQFF.

CDR3 amino acids: CASSIAPGVTAEAFF. The CDR3 region has the DNA TGTGCCAGTAGTATAGCCCCGGGGGTTACGGCTGAAGCTTTCTTT. The rearrangement links TRBV19 to TRBJ1-1, with a weak D call TRBD1 (5 bases). V lost 1 base and J lost 6, with 15 bases in between. The CDR3 totals 15 residues. CDR1 is LNHDA and CDR2 is SQIVND in the germline V gene (reference sequence). The full variable domain, its missing parts supplied by reference TRBV19 and TRBJ1-1, is DGGITQSPKYLFRKEGQNVTLSCEQNLNHDAMYWYRQDPGQGLRLIYYSQIVNDFQKGDIAEGYSVSREKKESFPLTVTSAQKNPTAFYLCASSIAPGVTAEAFFGQGTRLTVV.

This clone was recorded only once. As DNA, the CDR3 is TGTGCCAGTAGCCTAGCGGGAGCTTTCAATGAGCAGTTCTTC. Translating gives CASSLAGAFNEQFF. The chain employs TRBV27 and TRBJ2-1; 10 nucleotides agree with TRBD2. The CDR3 has 14 amino acids. J gave up 6 bases and V 9 bases, and 8 bases lay outside the gene matches. Germline V lookup: CDR1 MNHEY, CDR2 SMNVEV (reference sequence).

The rearrangement joins TRBV11-2 to TRBJ1-2; tentatively, D is TRBD1 (5 bases). Germline V lookup: CDR1 SGHAT, CDR2 FQNNGV. Trimming stripped 3 bases from V and 5 bases from J, with 22 bases between. This CDR3 contains 17 residues. CDR3 in amino acids: CASSLHDLGGEWYGYTF. The DNA for the CDR3 is TGTGCCAGCAGCTTGCACGACCTTGGGGGGGAATGGTATGGCTACACCTTC.

This chain uses TRBV19 with TRBJ2-5; 10 positions match TRBD1. After removal of 5 bases from V and 5 bases from J, the junction contained 8 bases not matched to a gene. The CDR3 has 15 amino acids. Germline V lookup: CDR1 LNHDA, CDR2 SQIVND (reference sequence). CDR3 protein: CASSPRTGGVETQYF. For the CDR3, the DNA is TGTGCCAGTAGTCCCAGGACAGGGGGAGTTGAGACCCAGTACTTC.

This sequence joins TRBV11-3 and TRBJ2-1; 9 bases are a match to TRBD1. The V and J ends lost 4 bases and 6 bases, in that order; junction bases with no gene match: 16. There are 18 residues in the CDR3. Germline CDR1 SGHNT, CDR2 YENEEA. CDR3 bases: TGTGCCAGCAGCTCCCACGAGCCGGGACAGGGTACCTCCAATGAGCAGTTCTTC. It specifies CASSSHEPGQGTSNEQFF.